This is a list of T cell receptor beta chains from one sample in a study of identical twins. MiXCR, applied by TCRdb to the 5' RACE reads, yields one record per CDR3 protein. The repertoire holds about 530,000 distinct CDR3 sequences, with 20% to 25% as singletons. Separately, the same data were catalogued under a study of yellow fever vaccine responses in identical twins.

Sequenced: CD4+ T cells sorted from blood. These receptors were obtained from a woman aged 18-35 years in good health. The CDR3 runs from the conserved cysteine through the conserved F or W. A D gene is named only where the DNA matches it firmly. Size is stated for part of the rows, as once, few or many counts, or as a class when the clone is expanded.

v_call,j_call,cdr3_length,d_call,clone_size,cdr3_aa,cdr3_nt
TRBV5-6,TRBJ2-3,13,NA,NA,CASRTWGTDTQYF,TGTGCCAGCAGAACTTGGGGTACGGATACGCAGTATTTT
TRBV20-1,TRBJ2-2,14,NA,NA,CSANIRVGTGELFF,TGCAGTGCCAACATCAGGGTAGGAACCGGGGAGCTGTTTTTT
TRBV5-1,TRBJ1-2,13,NA,few,CASSLGNNYGYTF,TGCGCCAGCAGCTTAGGAAATAACTATGGCTACACCTTC
TRBV15,TRBJ2-1,15,TRBD1,few,CATSRDRGQNDEQFF,TGTGCCACCAGCAGAGATAGGGGACAGAACGATGAGCAGTTCTTC
TRBV12-3/TRBV12-4,TRBJ1-2,14,NA,few,CASSLVEEIYGYTF,TGTGCCAGCAGTTTAGTGGAGGAGATCTATGGCTACACCTTC
TRBV12-3/TRBV12-4,TRBJ2-4,14,TRBD2,few,CASNQAGSKNIQYF,TGTGCCAGCAACCAAGCGGGGAGCAAAAACATTCAGTACTTC
TRBV2,TRBJ2-3,16,NA,NA,CASSEVWTVSTDTQYF,TGTGCCAGCAGTGAAGTATGGACAGTTAGCACAGATACGCAGTATTTT
TRBV7-3,TRBJ2-7,15,NA,NA,CASSPAAALSYEQYF,TGTGCCAGCAGCCCGGCAGCGGCCCTTTCCTACGAGCAGTACTTC
TRBV12-3/TRBV12-4,TRBJ1-5,16,TRBD1,NA,CASSLGQGQGNQPQHF,TGTGCCAGCAGTTTAGGGCAGGGACAGGGCAATCAGCCCCAGCATTTT
TRBV12-3/TRBV12-4,TRBJ1-2,15,NA,NA,CASSWAGGVRYGYTF,TGTGCCAGCAGTTGGGCTGGAGGGGTGAGATATGGCTACACCTTC
TRBV11-2,TRBJ1-1,15,NA,few,CASSLGTGWGSEAFF,TGTGCCAGCAGCTTAGGAACAGGGTGGGGTTCTGAAGCTTTCTTT
TRBV7-9,TRBJ1-1,13,NA,few,CATGGQLNTEAFF,TGTGCCACCGGGGGGCAGTTGAACACTGAAGCTTTCTTT
TRBV20-1,TRBJ1-5,15,NA,few,CSARGGTGYRQPQHF,TGCAGTGCTAGAGGGGGCACAGGGTATCGGCAGCCCCAGCATTTT
TRBV20-1,TRBJ2-1,13,NA,few,CSARVAAGNEQFF,TGCAGTGCTAGAGTGGCGGCCGGCAATGAGCAGTTCTTC
TRBV5-1,TRBJ2-4,17,TRBD2,NA,CASSLASGSMAKNIQYF,TGCGCCAGCAGCTTGGCTAGCGGGAGTATGGCCAAAAACATTCAGTACTTC
TRBV12-3/TRBV12-4,TRBJ2-3,14,NA,NA,CASSLGISTDTQYF,TGTGCCAGCAGTTTAGGGATAAGCACAGATACGCAGTATTTT
TRBV28,TRBJ2-7,14,NA,NA,CASTDGVLGYEQYF,TGTGCCAGCACCGACGGGGTTTTAGGCTACGAGCAGTACTTC
TRBV15,TRBJ2-7,14,NA,few,CATSSRDPTYEQYF,TGTGCCACCAGCTCACGGGACCCAACCTACGAGCAGTACTTC
TRBV28,TRBJ2-2,15,NA,few,CASSLMRANTGELFF,TGTGCCAGCAGTTTGATGCGCGCGAACACCGGGGAGCTGTTTTTT
TRBV7-2,TRBJ2-5,15,NA,NA,CASSLQSREQETQYF,TGTGCCAGCAGCTTACAGTCCAGGGAACAAGAGACCCAGTACTTC
TRBV5-1,TRBJ2-5,14,TRBD1,few,CASSLDRGKETQYF,TGCGCCAGCAGCTTGGACAGGGGAAAAGAGACCCAGTACTTC
TRBV11-2,TRBJ2-7,15,NA,NA,CASSPTYSPSYEQYF,TGTGCCAGCAGCCCGACTTATTCACCCTCCTACGAGCAGTACTTC
TRBV18,TRBJ1-1,16,NA,NA,CASSPPNREHGTEAFF,TGTGCCAGCTCACCACCCAACCGGGAGCATGGTACTGAAGCTTTCTTT
TRBV3-1,TRBJ2-7,13,TRBD2,NA,CASSSSGAYEQYF,TGTGCCAGCAGCTCTAGCGGGGCCTACGAGCAGTACTTC
TRBV28,TRBJ1-1,15,NA,few,CASRYEGPRNTEAFF,TGTGCCAGCAGGTACGAGGGGCCCAGGAACACTGAAGCTTTCTTT
TRBV12-3/TRBV12-4,TRBJ1-5,13,NA,few,CASSTPVGQPQHF,TGTGCCAGCAGCACCCCCGTGGGCCAGCCCCAGCATTTT
TRBV20-1,TRBJ2-1,17,TRBD2,few,CSARVPAQAGVNNEQFF,TGCAGTGCTAGAGTCCCGGCACAAGCGGGAGTTAACAATGAGCAGTTCTTC
TRBV20-1,TRBJ2-5,11,NA,NA,CSARVAGTQYF,TGCAGTGCTAGGGTAGCAGGGACCCAGTACTTC
TRBV4-1,TRBJ2-1,15,NA,many,CASSQAGPYMGEQFF,TGCGCCAGCAGCCAAGCGGGACCCTATATGGGTGAGCAGTTCTTC
TRBV5-1,TRBJ2-1,16,TRBD2,few,CASSLMRGSSYNEQFF,TGCGCCAGCAGCTTGATGCGGGGGAGCTCCTACAATGAGCAGTTCTTC
TRBV5-1,TRBJ1-2,16,NA,few,CASSLVPRGGNYGYTF,TGCGCCAGCAGCTTGGTTCCGCGCGGAGGTAACTATGGCTACACCTTC
TRBV25-1,TRBJ2-1,14,TRBD2,once,CASSVTSGGDEQFF,TGTGCCAGCAGCGTAACTAGCGGAGGGGATGAGCAGTTCTTC
TRBV2,TRBJ1-3,16,TRBD1,NA,CASSLTGGVSGNTIYF,TGTGCCAGCAGCCTGACAGGGGGCGTCTCTGGAAACACCATATATTTT
TRBV3-1,TRBJ2-2,16,TRBD2,NA,CASSPMGLAGTGELFF,TGTGCCAGCAGTCCAATGGGACTAGCTGGGACCGGGGAGCTGTTTTTT
TRBV7-9,TRBJ1-2,12,NA,many,CASSPEGYGYTF,TGTGCCAGCAGCCCCGAGGGCTATGGCTACACCTTC
TRBV7-9,TRBJ2-1,16,TRBD2,NA,CASSLRLAVHYNEQFF,TGTGCCAGCAGCCTCAGACTAGCTGTCCATTACAATGAGCAGTTCTTC
TRBV5-1,TRBJ2-7,14,NA,once,CASSSTGFPYEQYF,TGCGCCAGCAGCTCTACAGGGTTCCCCTACGAGCAGTACTTC